This paragraph reports one TCR beta chain. As yet, its antigen is unknown. This entry comes from a study of cytomegalovirus exposure and HLA in healthy donors. Study results and caveats: There was a cluster of highly shared sequence variants that was likely a sequencing artifact. The authors later linked a missense DCLRE1C variant to TCR beta V- and J-gene trimming. Versus the approximately 700-donor mean, an Asian-associated ancestry cluster reportedly showed fewer N-insertions in a later analysis.

Both 60 Vbeta primers and 13 Jbeta primers went into the PCR. Here immunoSEQ multiplex PCR was the method, and the copy in TCRdb shows in-frame clones only, minus some. Seen here are some 180,000 clones, 77% observed once, and the top ten hold 1.4% to 1.5%. The CDR3 sequence is 18 residues long. V shed 8 bases, J shed 4 bases, and the junction held 18 bases outside the gene matches. Germline CDR1 reads LNHDA; CDR2 reads SQIVND (reference sequence). The sample comprised PBMCs. The TCR originated in a man younger than 35 in good health and CMV-seronegative. The chain is built from TRBV19 and TRBJ2-1; 9 bases are shared with TRBD2. This CDR3 reads CASSTSRPASGKYNEQFF. The CDR3, as DNA: TGTGCCAGTTCAACTAGTCGCCCGGCTAGCGGGAAATACAATGAGCAGTTCTTC.